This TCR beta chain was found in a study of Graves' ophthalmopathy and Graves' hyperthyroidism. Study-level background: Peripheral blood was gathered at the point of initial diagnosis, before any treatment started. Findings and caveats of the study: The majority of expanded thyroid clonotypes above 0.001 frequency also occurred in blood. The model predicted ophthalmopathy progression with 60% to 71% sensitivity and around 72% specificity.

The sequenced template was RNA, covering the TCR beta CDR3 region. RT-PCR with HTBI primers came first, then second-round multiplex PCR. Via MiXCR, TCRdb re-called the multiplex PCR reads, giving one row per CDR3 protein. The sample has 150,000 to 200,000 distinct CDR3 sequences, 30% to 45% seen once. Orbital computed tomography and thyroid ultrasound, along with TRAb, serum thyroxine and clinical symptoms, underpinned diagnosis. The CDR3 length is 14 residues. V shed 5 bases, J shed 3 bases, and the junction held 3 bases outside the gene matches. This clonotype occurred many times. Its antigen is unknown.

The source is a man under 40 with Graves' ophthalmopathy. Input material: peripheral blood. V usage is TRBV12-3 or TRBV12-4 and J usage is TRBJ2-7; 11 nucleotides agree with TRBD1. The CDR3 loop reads CASSLGTGGYEQYF. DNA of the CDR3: TGTGCCAGCAGTCTGGGGACAGGGGGCTACGAGCAGTACTTC.